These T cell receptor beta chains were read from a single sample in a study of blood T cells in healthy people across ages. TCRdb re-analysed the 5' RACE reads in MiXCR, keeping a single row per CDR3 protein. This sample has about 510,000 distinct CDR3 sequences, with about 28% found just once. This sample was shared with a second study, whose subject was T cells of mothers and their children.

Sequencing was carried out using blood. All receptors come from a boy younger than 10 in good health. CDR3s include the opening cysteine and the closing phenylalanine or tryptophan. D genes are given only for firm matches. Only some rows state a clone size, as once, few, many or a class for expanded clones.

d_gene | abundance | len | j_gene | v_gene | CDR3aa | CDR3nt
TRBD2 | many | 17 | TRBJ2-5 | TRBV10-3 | CAISQTASGRSGETQYF | TGTGCCATCAGTCAAACTGCTAGCGGGAGGAGTGGGGAGACCCAGTACTTC
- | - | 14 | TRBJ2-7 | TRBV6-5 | CASSYYQVSYEQYF | TGTGCCAGCAGTTATTATCAGGTGTCCTACGAGCAGTACTTC
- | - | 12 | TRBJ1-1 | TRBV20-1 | CSARADHSEAFF | TGCAGTGCTAGAGCAGACCACAGCGAAGCTTTCTTT
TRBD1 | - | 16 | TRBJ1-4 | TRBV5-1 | CASSLAGQGSNEKLFF | TGCGCCAGCAGCTTGGCCGGACAGGGTTCTAATGAAAAACTGTTTTTT
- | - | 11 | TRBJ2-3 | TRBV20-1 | CSARSGDTQYF | TGCAGTGCTAGATCCGGAGATACGCAGTATTTT
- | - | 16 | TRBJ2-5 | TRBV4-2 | CASSQGWFARQETQYF | TGTGCCAGCAGCCAGGGGTGGTTCGCTCGACAAGAGACCCAGTACTTC
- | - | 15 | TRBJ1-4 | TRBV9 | CASTPWGFPNEKLFF | TGTGCCAGCACCCCATGGGGATTTCCTAATGAAAAACTGTTTTTT
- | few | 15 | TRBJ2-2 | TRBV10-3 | CAISEGLGNTGELFF | TGTGCCATCAGTGAGGGGCTCGGTAACACCGGGGAGCTGTTTTTT
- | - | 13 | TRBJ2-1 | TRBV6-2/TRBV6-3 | CASSYGQYNEQFF | TGTGCCAGCAGTTACGGACAGTACAATGAGCAGTTCTTC
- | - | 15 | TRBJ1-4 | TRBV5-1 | CASSPGSSGNEKLFF | TGCGCCAGCAGCCCGGGGTCCTCGGGTAATGAAAAACTGTTTTTT
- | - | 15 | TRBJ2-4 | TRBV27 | CASNCRVRAKNIQYF | TGTGCCAGCAATTGCAGGGTTCGCGCCAAAAACATTCAGTACTTC
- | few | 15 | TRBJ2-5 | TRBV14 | CASSQGAASEETQYF | TGTGCCAGCAGCCAGGGCGCGGCGAGCGAAGAGACCCAGTACTTC
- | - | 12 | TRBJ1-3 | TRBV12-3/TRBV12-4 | CASSFRANTIYF | TGTGCCAGCAGTTTTAGGGCAAACACCATATATTTT
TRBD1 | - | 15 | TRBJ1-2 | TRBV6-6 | CASSYGQGATGGYTF | TGTGCCAGCAGTTACGGACAGGGGGCTACAGGTGGCTACACCTTC
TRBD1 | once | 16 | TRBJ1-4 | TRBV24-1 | CATSDGQGAGVEKLFF | TGTGCCACCAGTGATGGACAGGGGGCCGGCGTCGAAAAACTGTTTTTT
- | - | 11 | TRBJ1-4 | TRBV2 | CASGLTEKLFF | TGTGCCAGCGGGCTTACCGAAAAACTGTTTTTT